The rows below give T cell receptor beta chains drawn from one sample of a study. MiXCR, run by TCRdb on the multiplex PCR reads, gives a single entry per CDR3 protein. The data show 150 to 200 distinct CDR3 sequences, about 10% seen once. The material sequenced was Tregs sorted from blood. The receptors were gathered from a female donor with breast cancer. CDR3s include the opening cysteine and the closing phenylalanine or tryptophan. Each record gives: J gene, clone size, D gene, V gene, CDR3 protein, CDR3 DNA. The D gene is left open where the match is weak. The listing skips clone size in some rows; elsewhere it reads once, few, many or a size class.

TRBJ1-2 | large | - | TRBV12-3/TRBV12-4 | CASSARSGYTF | TGTGCCAGCAGTGCGAGGAGTGGCTACACCTTC
TRBJ1-2 | - | - | TRBV12-3/TRBV12-4 | CASSLGYGYTF | TGTGCCAGCAGTTTAGGGTATGGCTACACCTTC
TRBJ1-2 | large | TRBD1 | TRBV12-3/TRBV12-4 | CASSSPGQGIYGYTF | TGTGCCAGCAGTTCACCGGGACAGGGTATCTATGGCTACACCTTC
TRBJ1-2 | - | TRBD1 | TRBV12-3/TRBV12-4 | CASRATGSDGYTF | TGTGCCAGCAGGGCGACAGGGAGTGACGGCTACACCTTC
TRBJ1-2 | large | - | TRBV12-3/TRBV12-4 | CASSSNGNYGYTF | TGTGCCAGCAGTTCTAACGGGAACTATGGCTACACCTTC
TRBJ1-2 | hyperexpanded | - | TRBV12-3/TRBV12-4 | CASTDIRDNYGYTF | TGTGCCAGCACCGACATCCGGGACAACTATGGCTACACCTTC
TRBJ1-2 | hyperexpanded | - | TRBV12-3/TRBV12-4 | CASSLGLYSYGYTF | TGTGCCAGCAGTTTAGGGTTATACAGCTATGGCTACACCTTC
TRBJ1-2 | hyperexpanded | - | TRBV12-3/TRBV12-4 | CASRLQTANYGYTF | TGTGCCAGCAGGCTACAGACAGCTAACTATGGCTACACCTTC
TRBJ1-2 | large | - | TRBV12-3/TRBV12-4 | CASARNYGYTF | TGTGCCAGTGCACGGAACTATGGCTACACCTTC
TRBJ1-2 | large | - | TRBV12-3/TRBV12-4 | CASSTRRSNYGYTF | TGTGCCAGCAGTACCAGGAGATCTAACTATGGCTACACCTTC
TRBJ1-2 | large | - | TRBV12-3/TRBV12-4 | CASSLRGTNYGYTF | TGTGCCAGCAGTTTACGAGGGACTAACTATGGCTACACCTTC
TRBJ1-2 | once | - | TRBV12-3/TRBV12-4 | CASSPLTRSGYTF | TGTGCCAGCAGCCCTCTGACTCGGTCTGGCTACACCTTC
TRBJ1-2 | large | - | TRBV12-3/TRBV12-4 | CASSLAEEDYGYTF | TGTGCCAGCAGTTTAGCGGAGGAGGACTATGGCTACACCTTC
TRBJ1-2 | - | - | TRBV12-3/TRBV12-4 | CASSFKPEARGYTF | TGTGCCAGCAGTTTCAAGCCAGAGGCGAGAGGCTACACCTTC
TRBJ1-2 | large | - | TRBV12-3/TRBV12-4 | CASSLSGDYGYTF | TGTGCCAGCAGTTTGTCAGGAGACTATGGCTACACCTTC
TRBJ1-2 | hyperexpanded | - | TRBV12-3/TRBV12-4 | CASSLVNRANGYTF | TGTGCCAGCAGTTTGGTTAACAGGGCCAATGGCTACACCTTC
TRBJ1-2 | large | TRBD1 | TRBV12-3/TRBV12-4 | CASRPGQGRNYGYTF | TGTGCCAGCAGACCTGGACAGGGGAGAAACTATGGCTACACCTTC
TRBJ1-2 | large | - | TRBV12-3/TRBV12-4 | CASSQGYYGYTF | TGTGCCAGCAGCCAGGGGTACTATGGCTACACCTTC
TRBJ1-2 | large | - | TRBV12-3/TRBV12-4 | CASSPGTAYGYTF | TGTGCCAGCAGCCCCGGGACCGCTTATGGCTACACCTTC
TRBJ1-2 | hyperexpanded | - | TRBV12-3/TRBV12-4 | CASLRQPSNYGYTF | TGTGCCAGCCTTCGACAGCCTTCTAACTATGGCTACACCTTC
TRBJ1-2 | large | - | TRBV12-3/TRBV12-4 | CASTMTERGYTF | TGTGCCAGCACTATGACAGAGAGGGGCTACACCTTC